Given below is one T cell receptor beta chain in context. Its antigen is undetermined. Regions amplified from RNA transcripts were the TCR beta CDR3 regions. A set of HTBI primers served as the primers for a first-round RT-PCR of the TCR CDR3. TCRdb itself ran the multiplex PCR reads through MiXCR, one entry per CDR3 protein. This sample carries 550,000 to 650,000 distinct CDR3 sequences, about 15% of them seen once, and the ten largest clones take 5.5% to 7.5%. This sample was taken from a study of T cells in Graves' hyperthyroidism and ophthalmopathy. As for the study in general: At the time of initial diagnosis and before any treatment, peripheral blood was collected.

The study excluded patients with uncontrolled infection, other autoimmune disease, pregnancy or lactation. Diagnosis relied on clinical symptoms, serum thyroxine and TRAb, thyroid ultrasound and orbital computed tomography. This CDR3 is 16 amino acids long. V was clipped by 5 bases and J by 4 bases, with 20 bases between them. The V gene's germline CDR1 is SGHTA and CDR2 FQGTGA. Study results and caveats: Prediction of ophthalmopathy progression came a median approximately 6.6 months pre-onset.

This receptor was obtained from a woman in her thirties with Graves' hyperthyroidism that later progressed to Graves' ophthalmopathy. The source material was blood. The chain links TRBV7-3 to TRBJ1-2, with D perhaps TRBD1 (5 bases). In DNA form, the CDR3 reads TGTGCCAGCAGCCAACTCCCGACAGACAGTATCTATGGCTACACCTTC. This codes for CASSQLPTDSIYGYTF.